These T cell receptor beta chains were read from a single sample in a study of cytomegalovirus exposure and HLA in healthy donors. Sequenced by immunoSEQ multiplex PCR; TCRdb stores in-frame clones only, minus some. The sample has 150,000 to 200,000 clones, around 88% seen once. Sequenced: PBMCs. Receptors originate from a woman aged 25 to 39 in good health and CMV-seronegative. Both conserved end residues are part of each CDR3. The order of the fields is clone size, V gene, J gene, D gene, CDR3 DNA, CDR3 protein. The D gene is left open where the match is weak. A row's size may be missing; if present it is once, few, many or a size class.

-	TRBV6-1	TRBJ2-4	-	TGTGCCAGCAGTGAATACGGCCCGACAGTAACCAAAAACATTCAGTACTTC	CASSEYGPTVTKNIQYF
-	TRBV29-1	TRBJ2-7	TRBD1	TGCAGCGTATCGACAGGGCCCCCCAACGAGCAGTACTTC	CSVSTGPPNEQYF
once	TRBV6-5	TRBJ2-1	-	TGTGCCAGCAGTCCACGGGGACACTACAATGAGCAGTTCTTC	CASSPRGHYNEQFF
-	TRBV25-1	TRBJ1-2	TRBD1	TGTGCCAGCAGTGAATTGCAGGGGGGATCCTGGGGCTACACCTTC	CASSELQGGSWGYTF
-	TRBV19	TRBJ1-6	-	TGTGCCAGTAGTCCACGGGAGGGTTCACCCCTCCACTTT	CASSPREGSPLHF
-	TRBV19	TRBJ2-3	TRBD2	TGTGCCAGTAGTACAGCGGGGGACACAGATACGCAGTATTTT	CASSTAGDTDTQYF
few	TRBV14	TRBJ1-4	-	TGTGCCAGCAGCCAAGGGGAGGGAACAAAACTGTTTTTT	CASSQGEGTKLFF
-	TRBV11-2	TRBJ2-1	-	TGTGCCAGCAGCCAAACCATGGGGTTCGGGGACAATGAGCAGTTCTTC	CASSQTMGFGDNEQFF
few	TRBV2	TRBJ1-1	-	TGTGCCAGCAGGCCATTCGACACGGCTAACACTGAAGCTTTCTTT	CASRPFDTANTEAFF
-	TRBV28	TRBJ2-5	-	TGTGCCAGCAGTACACCAGGGGGGCCGGAGACCCAGTACTTC	CASSTPGGPETQYF
-	TRBV25-1	TRBJ2-2	TRBD2	TGTGCCAGCAGTGACAGACTAGCGGGCACCCCGAGGTCCGGGGAGCTGTTTTTT	CASSDRLAGTPRSGELFF
-	TRBV28	TRBJ2-7	-	TGTGCCAGCAGTCCCCAACCGACAGGCTACGAGCAGTACTTC	CASSPQPTGYEQYF
-	TRBV7-9	TRBJ2-7	TRBD2	TGTGCCAGCAGCGGTGGGGGGGACTACGAGCAGTACTTC	CASSGGGDYEQYF
-	TRBV29-1	TRBJ2-2	-	TGCAGCGTTGAGGTAGCTATCGGCACCGGGGAGCTGTTTTTT	CSVEVAIGTGELFF
-	TRBV14	TRBJ2-4	TRBD1	TGTGCCAGCAGCCAAAGGACAGGGGTAAACATTCAGTACTTC	CASSQRTGVNIQYF
-	TRBV28	TRBJ2-7	TRBD2	TGTGCCAGCAGTCGACTAGCGGGCGGTTACGAGCAGTACTTC	CASSRLAGGYEQYF
-	TRBV15	TRBJ2-3	-	TGTGCCACCACCTCAATCCCGGGTCCGCAGTATTTT	CATTSIPGPQYF
-	TRBV5-6	TRBJ2-7	-	TGTGCCAGCAGCTTGACGGGTTACTTCGAGCAGTACTTC	CASSLTGYFEQYF
once	TRBV29-1	TRBJ2-2	TRBD2	TGCAGCGCTCGCCCACAGCGGGGGGCCGGCGGGGAGCTGTTTTTT	CSARPQRGAGGELFF
-	TRBV4-1	TRBJ1-1	-	TGCGCCAGCAGTTACGGACATTTCGCTGAAGCTTTCTTT	CASSYGHFAEAFF
-	TRBV11-2	TRBJ1-2	TRBD1	TGTGCCAGCAGCCCCCGCCTCCAGGGGGCCTTTAACTATGGCTACACCTTC	CASSPRLQGAFNYGYTF
-	TRBV18	TRBJ2-3	TRBD2	TGTGCCAGCTCACTCCTAGCGGGGGGGAGCACAGATACGCAGTATTTT	CASSLLAGGSTDTQYF
-	TRBV5-1	TRBJ2-7	TRBD2	TGCGCCAGCAGCTTGGCCCCGGGACTAGCGCTAAGCTCCTACGAGCAGTACTTC	CASSLAPGLALSSYEQYF
-	TRBV11-2	TRBJ1-1	-	TGTGCCAGCAGCTTAGGGCACAGGAACACTGAAGCTTTCTTT	CASSLGHRNTEAFF
-	TRBV10-3	TRBJ1-1	TRBD1	TGTGCCATCAGTGGGGGACAGGGGATTGAAGCTTTCTTT	CAISGGQGIEAFF
-	TRBV5-4	TRBJ2-1	TRBD1	TGTGCCAGCAGCTTGGGAGGGGGCAAGGATGAGCAGTTCTTC	CASSLGGGKDEQFF
-	TRBV29-1	TRBJ2-5	-	TGCAGCGTTGAACAGAGGCCAGAGGCCCAGTACTTC	CSVEQRPEAQYF
once	TRBV2	TRBJ2-7	-	TGTGCCAGCAGGGCGGCTACCTACGAGCAGTACTTC	CASRAATYEQYF
-	TRBV5-4	TRBJ2-3	-	TGTGCCAGCAGCTTGGTCCTAACAGATACGCAGTATTTT	CASSLVLTDTQYF